Each of the 14 T cell receptor beta chains below was sequenced from the same sample in a study of control samples from healthy donors and cancer patients. The protocol was immunoSEQ multiplex PCR, while the TCRdb copy is restricted to in-frame clones and leaves out a portion. Of some 70,000 clones listed, 83% were seen once; the top ten hold approximately 15%. Sequenced: blood. The receptors shown here come from a man aged 55-75 years in good health.

This clone was detected a few times. V usage is TRBV7-3 and J usage is TRBJ2-5; 10 positions agree with TRBD1. This CDR3 contains 15 residues. With 2 bases clipped from V and 5 bases from J, the junction kept 5 bases outside the gene matches. The germline V gene has CDR1 SGHTA and CDR2 FQGTGA. In nucleotides, the CDR3 is TGTGCCAGCAGCTTAGGGACAGGGGCGGGGGAGACCCAGTACTTC. Translated, it gives CASSLGTGAGETQYF.

The rearrangement links TRBV19 to TRBJ2-1; weak D call: TRBD1 (5 bases). The CDR3 is 13 amino acids. Trimming shortened V by 9 bases and J by 8 bases, and 17 bases separated the two germline ends. CDR1 and CDR2 (germline): LNHDA, SQIVND (reference sequence). The CDR3 loop reads CASEVSGSHEQFF. In DNA form, the CDR3 reads TGTGCCAGCGAAGTCTCAGGGTCCCATGAGCAGTTCTTC.

This chain links TRBV30 with TRBJ2-7, with TRBD2 matching over 8 bases. The germline gives CDR1 GTSNPN, CDR2 SVGIG (reference sequence). The CDR3 is 15 residues long. With 6 bases clipped from V and 3 bases from J, the junction kept 13 bases outside the gene matches. CDR3 DNA: TGTGCCTGCCCCGACCCCCGGGAGGGAGGCTACGAGCAGTACTTC. This gives the protein CACPDPREGGYEQYF.

The chain carries TRBV2 and TRBJ1-1; D might be TRBD1 (6 bases). The CDR3 length is 15 residues. Germline V CDR1 and CDR2: SNHLY, FYNNEI. V lost 3 bases and J 2 bases, leaving 13 bases between the germline ends. DNA of the CDR3: TGTGCCAGCAGTGAGGGACACTTACGCAACACTGAAGCTTTCTTT. Translated, it gives CASSEGHLRNTEAFF.

V and J are TRBV7-9 and TRBJ2-2, with 8 bases aligning to TRBD2. The CDR3 spans 15 residues. V was clipped by 7 bases and J by 8 bases; unmatched bases: 12. Germline V lookup: CDR1 SEHNR, CDR2 FQNEAQ (reference sequence). CDR3 sequence (DNA): TGTGCCAGCACCACCGGGACTAGTGGGGCAGGGGAGCTGTTTTTT. Its protein product is CASTTGTSGAGELFF.

The V gene is TRBV5-5, the J gene TRBJ2-7; 7 bases agree with TRBD1. Trimming removed 2 bases from V and 6 bases from J; junction bases left unmatched: 11. The CDR3 is made up of 15 amino acids. CDR1 and CDR2 from the germline V gene are SGHKS and YYEKEE (reference sequence). This chain's CDR3 is CASSFASTGVREQYF. DNA for the CDR3: TGTGCCAGCAGCTTCGCCTCCACAGGGGTGCGCGAGCAGTACTTC.

The V gene is TRBV19, the J gene TRBJ1-2; TRBD1 might be the D (5 bases). Between the trimmed V and J ends, which lost 9 bases and 3 bases, there was a span of 20 bases. CDR1 is LNHDA and CDR2 is SQIVND in the germline V gene (reference sequence). The CDR3 is 15 residues long. CDR3 in amino acids: CASRDPGGLDYGYTF. The CDR3 coding sequence is TGTGCCAGCCGGGACCCTGGAGGCCTTGACTATGGCTACACCTTC.

The gene calls are TRBV12-3 or TRBV12-4 and TRBJ1-6; D gene unclear. Between the trimmed V and J ends, which lost 1 base and 9 bases, there was a span of 4 bases. This CDR3 contains 12 residues. The CDR3 coding sequence is TGTGCCAGCAGTTTAGGGTCTTCACCCCTCCACTTT. The encoded protein is CASSLGSSPLHF.

This clone was recorded once. The rearrangement uses TRBV7-3 and TRBJ2-5; either TRBD1 or TRBD2 may supply D (5 bases each). The V gene lost 5 bases and the J gene lost 3 bases, with 16 bases spanning the gap. The CDR3 spans 15 residues. Germline V gene lookup returns CDR1 SGHTA and CDR2 FQGTGA. CDR3 nucleotide sequence: TGTGCCAGCAGCCCCACCGGGGCGTCGGAAGAGACCCAGTACTTC. It translates to CASSPTGASEETQYF.

The gene calls are TRBV7-3 and TRBJ1-5; D call uncertain. Germline values: CDR1 SGHTA, CDR2 FQGTGA. Trimming removed 2 bases at V and 4 bases at J, with 12 bases between. This CDR3 contains 15 residues. The CDR3: CASSLDGGGNQPQHF. The CDR3 coding sequence is TGTGCCAGCAGCTTAGACGGAGGCGGAAATCAGCCCCAGCATTTT.

This sequence joins TRBV5-6 and TRBJ1-3, with 9 bases that match TRBD1. CDR1 is SGHDT, CDR2 YYEEEE, per germline. The CDR3 consists of 18 residues. V was pared by 1 base and J by 7 bases, with 15 bases of the junction left unmatched. DNA for the CDR3: TGTGCCAGCAGCTTGTGGCGCGGGACAGGGTCCCCGGGGAACACCATATATTTT. Protein sequence: CASSLWRGTGSPGNTIYF.

The V and J genes are TRBV7-8 and TRBJ2-2; D gene unclear. CDR3 length: 14 amino acids. The germline gives CDR1 SGHVS, CDR2 FQNEAQ. The V gene lost 5 bases and the J gene lost 1 base, with 8 bases spanning the gap. The CDR3 DNA is TGTGCCAGCAGCCGCAAGCAGAACACCGGGGAGCTGTTTTTT. This codes for CASSRKQNTGELFF.

The chain uses TRBV19 and TRBJ1-1; D perhaps matches TRBD1 (5 bases). Per the germline V gene, CDR1 is LNHDA and CDR2 is SQIVND (reference sequence). The ends were cut back, 1 base at V and 1 base at J, with 13 bases in the middle. The CDR3 is 16 amino acids. The CDR3 here is CASSIGTGTSNTEAFF. The CDR3 coding sequence is TGTGCCAGTAGTATAGGGACCGGGACTTCGAACACTGAAGCTTTCTTT. Based on the CDR3 plus reference TRBV19 and TRBJ1-1, the full variable domain is DGGITQSPKYLFRKEGQNVTLSCEQNLNHDAMYWYRQDPGQGLRLIYYSQIVNDFQKGDIAEGYSVSREKKESFPLTVTSAQKNPTAFYLCASSIGTGTSNTEAFFGQGTRLTVV.

V gene TRBV6-5 combines with J gene TRBJ2-1, with D hard to call. The germline V gene encodes CDR1 MNHEY and CDR2 SVGAGI. The length of the CDR3 is 15 residues. Trimming took off 2 bases at V and 8 bases at J, with 16 bases between the two ends. The CDR3 nucleotides are TGTGCCAGCAGTTACGGGGTAGGTCCGGGCGATGAGCAGTTCTTC. Translating gives CASSYGVGPGDEQFF.